This T cell receptor (beta chain) was documented in a study of T cells in Graves' hyperthyroidism and ophthalmopathy. This clonotype was observed many times. TCR beta CDR3 regions were amplified from RNA transcripts. A set of HTBI primers served as the primers for a first-round RT-PCR of the TCR CDR3. TCRdb independently ran MiXCR on the multiplex PCR reads; one entry per CDR3 protein. In the table there are hundreds of thousands of distinct CDR3 sequences, 20% to 25% of which are singletons. The sequence was collected from a man over 45 with Graves' hyperthyroidism. Sequenced: blood.

The CDR3 DNA sequence: TGTGCCAGCAGCCAAGGGACAGGGGTTCAGCCCCAGCATTTT. This gives the protein CASSQGTGVQPQHF. The chain links TRBV3-1 to TRBJ1-5, with TRBD1 matching 9 bases. Looked up from germline, CDR1 is LGHDT and CDR2 is YNNKEL (reference sequence). This CDR3 spans 14 amino acids. V shed 1 base and J 6 bases; nucleotides not matched to a gene: 1.